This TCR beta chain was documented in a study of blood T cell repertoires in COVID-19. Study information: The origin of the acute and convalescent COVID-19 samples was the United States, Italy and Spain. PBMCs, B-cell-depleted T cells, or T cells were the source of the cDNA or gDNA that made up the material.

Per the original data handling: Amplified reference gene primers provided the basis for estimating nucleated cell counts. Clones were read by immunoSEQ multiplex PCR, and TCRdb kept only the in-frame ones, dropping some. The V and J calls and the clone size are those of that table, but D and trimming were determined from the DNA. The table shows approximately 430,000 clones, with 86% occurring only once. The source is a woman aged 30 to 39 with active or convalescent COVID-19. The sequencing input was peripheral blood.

The CDR3 loop reads CASSPGQGRQAFF. For the CDR3, the DNA is TGTGCCAGCAGCCCAGGACAGGGGAGGCAAGCTTTCTTT. This chain uses TRBV7-6 with TRBJ1-1; 9 positions agree with TRBD1. The CDR3 sequence is 13 residues long. The junction had 7 bases not matched to a gene; V was cut back by 5 bases and J by 9 bases. The germline CDR1 and CDR2 sequences are SGHVS and FNYEAQ.